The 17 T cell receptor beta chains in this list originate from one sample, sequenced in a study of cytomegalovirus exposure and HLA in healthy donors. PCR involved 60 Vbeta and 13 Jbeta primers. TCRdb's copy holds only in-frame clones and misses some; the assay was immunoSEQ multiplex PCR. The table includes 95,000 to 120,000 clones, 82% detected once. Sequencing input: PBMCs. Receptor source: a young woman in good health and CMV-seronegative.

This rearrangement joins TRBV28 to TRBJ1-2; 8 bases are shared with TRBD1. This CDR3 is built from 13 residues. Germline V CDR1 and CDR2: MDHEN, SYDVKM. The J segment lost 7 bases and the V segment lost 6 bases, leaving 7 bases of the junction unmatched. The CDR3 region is CASRTDRAGGYTF. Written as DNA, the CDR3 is TGTGCCAGCAGAACGGACAGGGCAGGTGGCTACACCTTC.

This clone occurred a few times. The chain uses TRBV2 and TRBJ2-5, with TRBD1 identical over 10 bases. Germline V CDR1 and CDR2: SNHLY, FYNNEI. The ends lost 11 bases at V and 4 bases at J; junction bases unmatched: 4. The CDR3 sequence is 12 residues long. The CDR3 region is CAGTGVRETQYF. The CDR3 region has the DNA TGTGCCGGGACAGGGGTTCGAGAGACCCAGTACTTC.

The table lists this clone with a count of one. CDR3 protein: CASSLTGGGTDTQYF. The CDR3 coding sequence is TGTGCCAGCAGCTTGACAGGGGGAGGCACAGATACGCAGTATTTT. The rearrangement uses TRBV5-6 and TRBJ2-3, with 8 bases lining up with TRBD1. Germline CDR1 SGHDT, CDR2 YYEEEE. Trimming removed 1 base from V and 1 base from J; junction bases left unmatched: 2. This CDR3 spans 15 amino acids. Together with reference TRBV5-6 and TRBJ2-3, the CDR3 gives the full variable domain: DAGVTQSPTHLIKTRGQQVTLRCSPKSGHDTVSWYQQALGQGPQFIFQYYEEEERQRGNFPDRFSGHQFPNYSSELNVNALLLGDSALYLCASSLTGGGTDTQYFGPGTRLTVL.

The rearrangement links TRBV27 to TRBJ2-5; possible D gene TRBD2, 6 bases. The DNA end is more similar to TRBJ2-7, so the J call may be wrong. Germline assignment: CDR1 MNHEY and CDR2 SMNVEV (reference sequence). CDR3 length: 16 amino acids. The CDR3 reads CASSFRPGLTTYEQYF. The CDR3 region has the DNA TGTGCCAGCAGTTTCCGCCCGGGACTGACGACCTACGAGCAGTACTTC.

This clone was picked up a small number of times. The CDR3 coding sequence is TGTGCCAGCAGCCTTGGGACATCCCGGGGAAAACTGTTTTTT. It encodes CASSLGTSRGKLFF. The chain uses TRBV14 and TRBJ1-4, with a possible D match to TRBD1 (6 bases). The germline CDR1 and CDR2 sequences are SGHDN and FVKESK. The length of the CDR3 is 14 residues. Trimming removed 4 bases from V and 10 bases from J, with 16 bases in between. The variable domain in full, with the rest retrieved from reference TRBV14 and TRBJ1-4, is EAGVTQFPSHSVIEKGQTVTLRCDPISGHDNLYWYRRVMGKEIKFLLHFVKESKQDESGMPNNRFLAERTGGTYSTLKVQPAELEDSGVYFCASSLGTSRGKLFFGSGTQLSVL.

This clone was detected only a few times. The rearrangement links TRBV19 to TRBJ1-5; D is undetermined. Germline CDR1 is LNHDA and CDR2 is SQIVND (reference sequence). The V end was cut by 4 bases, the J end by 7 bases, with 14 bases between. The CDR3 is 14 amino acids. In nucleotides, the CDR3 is TGTGCCAGTAGTACCAAAAATCCAGGACAGCCCCAGCATTTT. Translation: CASSTKNPGQPQHF.

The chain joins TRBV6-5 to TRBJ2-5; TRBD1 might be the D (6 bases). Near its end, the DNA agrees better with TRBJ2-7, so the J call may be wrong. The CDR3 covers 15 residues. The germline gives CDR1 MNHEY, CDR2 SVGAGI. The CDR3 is CASSLHTGTLYEQYF. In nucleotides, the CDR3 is TGTGCCAGCAGCCTCCATACCGGGACACTTTACGAGCAGTACTTC.

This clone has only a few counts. In DNA form, the CDR3 reads TGTGCCAGCAGCTTCATAGACAGGGCTTACAATGAGCAGTTCTTC. Amino acid sequence: CASSFIDRAYNEQFF. The chain links TRBV5-4 to TRBJ2-1, with TRBD1 matching over 7 bases. CDR1 and CDR2 from the germline V gene are SGHNT and YYREEE (reference sequence). V shed 2 bases, J shed 4 bases, and the junction held 6 bases outside the gene matches. The CDR3 spans 15 residues.

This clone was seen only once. The CDR3 bases are TGTGCCGGGAAGGGACAGGTTAATGAAAAACTGTTTTTT. It yields the protein CAGKGQVNEKLFF. This chain uses TRBV28 with TRBJ1-4; 8 positions match TRBD1. Germline CDR1 and CDR2: MDHEN and SYDVKM. Trimming removed 11 bases from V and 4 bases from J; junction bases left unmatched: 6. CDR3 length: 13 residues. Based on the CDR3 plus reference TRBV28 and TRBJ1-4, the full variable domain is DVKVTQSSRYLVKRTGEKVFLECVQDMDHENMFWYRQDPGLGLRLIYFSYDVKMKEKGDIPEGYSVSREKKERFSLILESASTNQTSMYLCAGKGQVNEKLFFGSGTQLSVL.

The CDR3 coding sequence is TGTGCCATCAAGACAGGGGCAGCTGGCTACACCTTC. Protein: CAIKTGAAGYTF. The V and J genes are TRBV28 and TRBJ1-2; 8 bases fit TRBD1. The CDR3 extends over 12 amino acids. The V gene end was trimmed by 10 bases and the J gene end by 7 bases; junction bases not matched to a gene: 8. Per germline, CDR1 MDHEN and CDR2 SYDVKM.

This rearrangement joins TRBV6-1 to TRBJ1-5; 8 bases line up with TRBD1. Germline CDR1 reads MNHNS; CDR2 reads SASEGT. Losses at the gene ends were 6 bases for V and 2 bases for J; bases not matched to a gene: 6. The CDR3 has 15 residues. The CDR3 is CASSRTGTGNQPQHF. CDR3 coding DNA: TGTGCCAGCAGCCGGACAGGGACAGGCAATCAGCCCCAGCATTTT.

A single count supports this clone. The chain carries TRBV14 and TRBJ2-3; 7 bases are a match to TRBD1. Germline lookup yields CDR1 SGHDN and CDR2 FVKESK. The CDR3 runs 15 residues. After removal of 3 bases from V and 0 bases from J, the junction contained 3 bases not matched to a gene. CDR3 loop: CASSQTGSSTDTQYF. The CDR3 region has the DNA TGTGCCAGCAGCCAGACAGGGTCTAGCACAGATACGCAGTATTTT.

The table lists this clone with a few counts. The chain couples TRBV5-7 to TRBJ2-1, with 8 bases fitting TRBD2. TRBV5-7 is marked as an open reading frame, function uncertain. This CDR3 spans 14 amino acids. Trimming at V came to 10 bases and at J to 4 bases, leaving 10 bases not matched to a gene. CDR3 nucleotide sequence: TGTGCCGGGAAAAGCGGGAGTAGTTACAATGAGCAGTTCTTC. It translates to CAGKSGSSYNEQFF.

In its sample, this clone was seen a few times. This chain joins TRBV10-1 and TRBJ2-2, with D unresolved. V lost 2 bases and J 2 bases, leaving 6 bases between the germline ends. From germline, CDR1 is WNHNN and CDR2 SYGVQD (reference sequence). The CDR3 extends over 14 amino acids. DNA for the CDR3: TGCGCCAGCAGTGAGCTCTCCAACACCGGGGAGCTGTTTTTT. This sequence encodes CASSELSNTGELFF.

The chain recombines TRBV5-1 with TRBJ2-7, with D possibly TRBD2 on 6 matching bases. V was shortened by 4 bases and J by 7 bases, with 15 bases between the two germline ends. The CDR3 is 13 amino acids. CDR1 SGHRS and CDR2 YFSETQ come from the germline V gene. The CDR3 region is CASSPAGRYEQYF. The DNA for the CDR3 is TGCGCCAGCAGCCCCGCGGGGAGGTATGAGCAGTACTTC.

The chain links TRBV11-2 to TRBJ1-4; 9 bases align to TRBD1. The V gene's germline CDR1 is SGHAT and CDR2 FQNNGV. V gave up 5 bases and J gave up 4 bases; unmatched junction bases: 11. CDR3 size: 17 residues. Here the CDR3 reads CASSPQRGQGRNEKLFF. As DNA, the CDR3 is TGTGCCAGCAGCCCACAAAGGGGACAGGGCCGTAATGAAAAACTGTTTTTT.

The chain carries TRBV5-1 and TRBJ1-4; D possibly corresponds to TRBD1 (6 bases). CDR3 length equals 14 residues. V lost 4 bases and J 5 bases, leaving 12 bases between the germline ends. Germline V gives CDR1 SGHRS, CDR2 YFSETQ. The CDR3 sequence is CASSAGTQNEKLFF. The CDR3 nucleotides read TGCGCCAGCAGCGCCGGGACACAAAATGAAAAACTGTTTTTT. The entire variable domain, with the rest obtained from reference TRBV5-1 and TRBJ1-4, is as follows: KAGVTQTPRYLIKTRGQQVTLSCSPISGHRSVSWYQQTPGQGLQFLFEYFSETQRNKGNFPGRFSGRQFSNSRSEMNVSTLELGDSALYLCASSAGTQNEKLFFGSGTQLSVL.